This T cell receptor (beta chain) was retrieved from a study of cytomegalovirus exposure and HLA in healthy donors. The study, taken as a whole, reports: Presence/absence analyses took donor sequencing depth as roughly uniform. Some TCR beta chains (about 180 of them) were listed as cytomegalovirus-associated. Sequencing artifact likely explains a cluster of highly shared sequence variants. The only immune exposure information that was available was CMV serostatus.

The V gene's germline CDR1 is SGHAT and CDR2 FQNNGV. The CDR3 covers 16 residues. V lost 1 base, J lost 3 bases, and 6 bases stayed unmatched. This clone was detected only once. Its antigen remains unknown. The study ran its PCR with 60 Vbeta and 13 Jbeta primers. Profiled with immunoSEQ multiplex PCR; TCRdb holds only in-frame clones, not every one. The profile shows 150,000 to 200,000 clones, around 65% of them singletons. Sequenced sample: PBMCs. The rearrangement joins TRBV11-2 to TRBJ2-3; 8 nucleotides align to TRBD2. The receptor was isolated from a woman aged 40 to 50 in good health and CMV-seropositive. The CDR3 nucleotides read TGTGCCAGCAGCTTAGCCGGGAGGGCCGGAACAGATACGCAGTATTTT. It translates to CASSLAGRAGTDTQYF.